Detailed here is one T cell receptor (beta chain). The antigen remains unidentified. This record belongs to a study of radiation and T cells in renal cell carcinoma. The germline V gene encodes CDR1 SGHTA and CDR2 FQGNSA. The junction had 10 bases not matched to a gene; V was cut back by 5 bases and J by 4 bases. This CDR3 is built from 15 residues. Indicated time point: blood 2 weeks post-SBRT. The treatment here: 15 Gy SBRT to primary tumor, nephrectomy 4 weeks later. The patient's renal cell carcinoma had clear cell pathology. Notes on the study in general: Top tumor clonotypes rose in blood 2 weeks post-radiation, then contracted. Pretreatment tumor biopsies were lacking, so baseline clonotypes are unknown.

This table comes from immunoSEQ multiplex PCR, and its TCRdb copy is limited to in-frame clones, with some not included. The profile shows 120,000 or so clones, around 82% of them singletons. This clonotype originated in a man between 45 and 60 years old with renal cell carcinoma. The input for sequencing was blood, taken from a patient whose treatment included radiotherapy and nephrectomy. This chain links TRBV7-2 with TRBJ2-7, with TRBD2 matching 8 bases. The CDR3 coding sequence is TGTGCCAGCAGCCTAACGGGGGGGCCAGGTTACGAGCAGTACTTC. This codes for CASSLTGGPGYEQYF.